The 3 T cell receptor beta chains below come from one sample, sequenced in a study of cytomegalovirus exposure and HLA in healthy donors (dated by TCRdb to the late 2010s). Library prep was done by the immunoSEQ multiplex PCR assay. For the multiplex PCR, a mixture combining 60 forward primers for TCR Vbeta segments and 13 reverse primers for TCR Jbeta segments was used. Not all clones reach the TCRdb copy of this immuneACCESS table, which keeps in-frame sequences only. Checked studies attribute under half of the gap to unresolved V genes and leave the rest unexplained. This sample is represented by about 73,000 clones; about 75% of them were singletons. Clones ranked in the top ten supply over 10% of the sample. The sample was PBMCs. These receptors all come from a man aged 65-85 years in good health and CMV-seronegative.

There are many counts of this clone. The junction and the germline gene differ at one end; a read error may be behind it. The chain couples TRBV11-2 to TRBJ1-1, with unresolved D. CDR3 length: 12 amino acids. CDR1 and CDR2 from the germline V gene are SGHAT and FQNNGV. CDR3 amino acids: CASTLSGTEAFF. CDR3 DNA sequence: TGTGCCAGCACCTTAAGCGGGACTGAAGCTTTCTTT.

V usage is TRBV27 and J usage is TRBJ1-6; 8 bases fit TRBD1. Germline values: CDR1 MNHEY, CDR2 SMNVEV (reference sequence). The junction had 5 bases not matched to a gene; V was cut back by 6 bases and J by 7 bases. The CDR3 runs to 14 residues. In nucleotides, the CDR3 is TGTGCCAGCAGAAAGGACAGGGACAATTCACCCCTCCACTTT. Translation: CASRKDRDNSPLHF.

Remarks on this clone: The junction does not match germline at one end; this may be a read error. The chain is built from TRBV7-9 and TRBJ2-6, with TRBD1 matching over 12 bases. This CDR3 comprises 18 residues. Looked up from germline, CDR1 is SEHNR and CDR2 is FQNEAQ (reference sequence). The CDR3 sequence: CSSSLWGQGATGANVLTF. Here the CDR3 DNA reads TGTTCCAGCAGCTTATGGGGACAGGGGGCGACTGGGGCCAACGTCCTGACTTTC.